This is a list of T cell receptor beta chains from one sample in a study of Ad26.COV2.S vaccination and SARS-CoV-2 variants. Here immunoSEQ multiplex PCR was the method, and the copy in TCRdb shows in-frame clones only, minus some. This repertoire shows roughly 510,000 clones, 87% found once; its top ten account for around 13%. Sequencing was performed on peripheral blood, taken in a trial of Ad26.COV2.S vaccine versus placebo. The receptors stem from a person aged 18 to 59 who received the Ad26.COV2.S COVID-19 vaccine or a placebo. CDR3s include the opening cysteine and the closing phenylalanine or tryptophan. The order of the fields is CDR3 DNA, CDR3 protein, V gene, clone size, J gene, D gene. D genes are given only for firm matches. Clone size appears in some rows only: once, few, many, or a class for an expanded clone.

TGTGCCAGCAGACCGGGACCGATGAACACTGAAGCTTTCTTT | CASRPGPMNTEAFF | TRBV6-5 | . | TRBJ1-1 | .
TGTGCAAGTCGAGTAGAAGGGACAGGGATTAGCAATCAGCCCCAGCATTTT | CASRVEGTGISNQPQHF | TRBV12-2 | . | TRBJ1-5 | .
TGTGCCAGCAGCCAAGATCCGGAGGGGGCCCCCTACGAGCAGTACTTC | CASSQDPEGAPYEQYF | TRBV4-2 | once | TRBJ2-7 | .
TGTGCCAGCAGCACAGGGGGCCGTCAATCCTACAATGAGCAGTTCTTC | CASSTGGRQSYNEQFF | TRBV27 | . | TRBJ2-1 | TRBD1
TGTGCCAGCAGTCCCTCGAGGAGCGGGGCTCAGCCCCAGCATTTT | CASSPSRSGAQPQHF | TRBV28 | . | TRBJ1-5 | .
TGTGCCAGCAGTCCTACTGAACAGGCGAACACCGGGGAGCTGTTTTTT | CASSPTEQANTGELFF | TRBV28 | . | TRBJ2-2 | .
TGTGCCATCAGTAAGGACAGGGGCGGCCAGCCCCAGCATTTT | CAISKDRGGQPQHF | TRBV10-3 | . | TRBJ1-5 | TRBD1
TGTGCCAGCAGCCCAACGACAGGGGCCCTTAACTATGGCTACACCTTC | CASSPTTGALNYGYTF | TRBV11-2 | . | TRBJ1-2 | TRBD1
TGTGCCAGCAGTTGGAACTCCTACGAGCAGTACTTC | CASSWNSYEQYF | TRBV12-3/TRBV12-4 | . | TRBJ2-7 | .
TGTGCCAGCAGCCTACTAGGAGCGGGAATGGGGGAGACCCAGTACTTC | CASSLLGAGMGETQYF | TRBV11-1 | . | TRBJ2-5 | TRBD2
TGTGCCATCAGTGAAACAGGGGGGATGTCGACTGAAGCTTTCTTT | CAISETGGMSTEAFF | TRBV10-3 | . | TRBJ1-1 | TRBD1
TGTGCCAGCAACGAGGAAGAGCGGATCGGGTCTTGGGCCACTGAAGCTTTCTTT | CASNEEERIGSWATEAFF | TRBV7-8 | . | TRBJ1-1 | .
TGCGCCAGCAGCTTGGGGGCAGGGCAAGCCTATGGCTACACCTTC | CASSLGAGQAYGYTF | TRBV5-1 | . | TRBJ1-2 | .
TGCGCCAGCATGAGGACAGGGGGCGCGAGGAACACTGAAGCTTTCTTT | CASMRTGGARNTEAFF | TRBV5-1 | . | TRBJ1-1 | TRBD1
TGTGCCAGCAGCCGCATACTACAGGGGGGTCAAGAGACCCAGTACTTC | CASSRILQGGQETQYF | TRBV3-1/TRBV3-2 | once | TRBJ2-5 | TRBD1
TGTGCCAGCAGCTTACTACAGGGGGTGAATGAGCAGTTCTTC | CASSLLQGVNEQFF | TRBV7-9 | once | TRBJ2-1 | TRBD1
TGTGCCAGCAGTCGATCCGGAGGCACCGGGGAGCTGTTTTTT | CASSRSGGTGELFF | TRBV6-6 | few | TRBJ2-2 | .
TGTGCCACCCCGAACTTTGGACAGGGTAAACATTGGCGATCCCTAATCTTC | CATPNFGQGKHWRSLIF | TRBV28 | . | TRBJ2-1 | TRBD1
TGCGCCAGCAGCTTAGTACGTACAGGAGTGACTGAAGCTTTCTTT | CASSLVRTGVTEAFF | TRBV5-1 | . | TRBJ1-1 | .
TGTGCCAGCAGTTCTGGACGGGCAACTAATGAAAAACTGTTTTTT | CASSSGRATNEKLFF | TRBV6-2/TRBV6-3 | . | TRBJ1-4 | .
TGTGCCAGCACAGCGGGAATCAACACCGGGGAGCTGTTTTTT | CASTAGINTGELFF | TRBV6-4 | . | TRBJ2-2 | TRBD2
TGTGCCAGCAGCCCCCCGCGAGCGGTGGTAGGTGAACAGTACTTC | CASSPPRAVVGEQYF | TRBV13 | . | TRBJ2-7 | .
TGTGCCAGCTCACCACTGGGCAATGAGCAGTTCTTC | CASSPLGNEQFF | TRBV18 | . | TRBJ2-1 | .